Shown below are 2 T cell receptor beta chains from a single sample sequenced in a study of identical twins. Via MiXCR, TCRdb re-called the 5' RACE reads, giving one row per CDR3 protein. The data contain over 200,000 distinct CDR3 sequences, about a tenth of them singletons. The sequenced sample was memory (CD45RO+) T cells sorted from blood. Every receptor here comes from a woman under 30 in good health.

In this sample, this clonotype turned up many times. The V and J genes are TRBV20-1 and TRBJ2-7, with D unclear. CDR1 and CDR2 from the germline V gene are DFQATT and SNEGSKA (reference sequence). The CDR3 contains 13 residues. With 1 base removed from V and 5 bases from J, the gap between germline ends came to 12 bases. CDR3 DNA: TGCAGTGCTAGAGGGCCCCTCACCAACGAGCAGTACTTC. It is translated as CSARGPLTNEQYF.

This clonotype has at least ten counts. The chain uses TRBV6-1 and TRBJ1-3; 7 bases match TRBD1. Germline V CDR1 and CDR2: MNHNS, SASEGT. V lost 5 bases, J lost 0 bases, and 13 bases stayed unmatched. This CDR3 region has 18 residues. The CDR3 DNA reads as TGTGCCAGCAGTCCGACAGGGTTGCCAGTCAACTCTGGAAACACCATATATTTT. Translated, it gives CASSPTGLPVNSGNTIYF.